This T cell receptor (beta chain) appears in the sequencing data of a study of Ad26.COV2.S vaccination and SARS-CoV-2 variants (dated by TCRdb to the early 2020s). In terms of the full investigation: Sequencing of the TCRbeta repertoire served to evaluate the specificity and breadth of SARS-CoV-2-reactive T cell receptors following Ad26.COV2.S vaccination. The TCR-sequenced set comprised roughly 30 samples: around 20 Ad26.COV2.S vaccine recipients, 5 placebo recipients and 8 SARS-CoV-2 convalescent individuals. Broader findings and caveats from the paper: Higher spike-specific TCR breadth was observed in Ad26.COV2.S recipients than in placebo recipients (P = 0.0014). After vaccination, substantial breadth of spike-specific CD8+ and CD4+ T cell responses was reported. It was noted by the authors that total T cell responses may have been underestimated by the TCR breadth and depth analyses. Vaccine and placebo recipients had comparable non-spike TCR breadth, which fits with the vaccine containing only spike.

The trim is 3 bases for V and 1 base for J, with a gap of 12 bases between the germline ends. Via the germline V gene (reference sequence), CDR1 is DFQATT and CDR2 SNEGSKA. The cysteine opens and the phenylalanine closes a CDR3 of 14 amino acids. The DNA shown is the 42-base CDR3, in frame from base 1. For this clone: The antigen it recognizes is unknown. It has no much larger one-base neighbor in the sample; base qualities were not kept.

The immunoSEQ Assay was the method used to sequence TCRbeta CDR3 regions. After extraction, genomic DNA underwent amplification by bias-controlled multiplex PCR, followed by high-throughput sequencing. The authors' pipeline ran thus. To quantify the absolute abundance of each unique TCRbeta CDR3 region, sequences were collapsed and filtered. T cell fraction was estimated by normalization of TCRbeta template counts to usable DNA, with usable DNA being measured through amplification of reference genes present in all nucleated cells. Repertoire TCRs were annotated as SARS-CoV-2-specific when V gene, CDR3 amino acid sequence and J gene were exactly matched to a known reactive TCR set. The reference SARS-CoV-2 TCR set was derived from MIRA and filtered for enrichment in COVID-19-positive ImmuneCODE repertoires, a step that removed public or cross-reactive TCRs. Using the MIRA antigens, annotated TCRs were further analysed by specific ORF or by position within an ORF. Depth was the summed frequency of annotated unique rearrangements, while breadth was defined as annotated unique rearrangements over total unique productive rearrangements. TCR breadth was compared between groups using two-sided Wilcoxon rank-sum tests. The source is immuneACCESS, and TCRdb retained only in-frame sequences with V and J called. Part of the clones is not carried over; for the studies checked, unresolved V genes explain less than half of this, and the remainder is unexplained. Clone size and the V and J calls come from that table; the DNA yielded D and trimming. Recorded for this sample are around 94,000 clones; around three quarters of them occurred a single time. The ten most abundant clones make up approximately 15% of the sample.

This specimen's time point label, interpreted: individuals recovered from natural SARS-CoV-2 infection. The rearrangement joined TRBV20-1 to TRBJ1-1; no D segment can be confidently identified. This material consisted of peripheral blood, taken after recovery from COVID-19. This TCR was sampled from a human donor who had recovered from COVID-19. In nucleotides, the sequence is TGCAGTGCTAGTCGTGTGGGTGAGAACACTGAAGCTTTCTTT. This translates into CSASRVGENTEAFF.